Presented here are 14 T cell receptor beta chains from one specimen sequenced in a study of blood T cells in healthy people across ages. A sample-barcoded 5' primer and a J-beta primer mix were used in a second PCR of roughly 7 to 11 cycles. TCRdb redid the calling of the 5' RACE reads with MiXCR, one entry per CDR3 protein. The top ten clones hold around 11% of a sample with about 1.6 million distinct CDR3 sequences, around 35% of them seen once. The sample consisted of blood. The receptor set was obtained from a young woman in good health.

The V gene is TRBV6-5, the J gene TRBJ1-1; 8 bases agree with TRBD1. Germline V lookup: CDR1 MNHEY, CDR2 SVGAGI. The CDR3 spans 17 residues. J was trimmed by 5 bases and V by 2 bases; bases with no gene match: 13. For the CDR3, the DNA is TGTGCCAGCAGTTACCAGACAGGGGCGTTTGGGGGGACTGAAGCTTTCTTT. It specifies CASSYQTGAFGGTEAFF.

As concerns this clonotype: Its ends do not fully match the called genes, so a read error is possible. The genes are TRBV5-1 and TRBJ2-1; D is possibly TRBD1 (6 bases). CDR1 and CDR2 from the germline V gene are SGHRS and YFSETQ. CDR3 size: 15 residues. The CDR3 DNA follows: TGCGCCAGCAGAATCAGGGGAATAACCTACAGTGAGCAGTTCTTC. Translated: CASRIRGITYSEQFF. The full variable domain, completed using reference TRBV5-1 and TRBJ2-1, is KAGVTQTPRYLIKTRGQQVTLSCSPISGHRSVSWYQQTPGQGLQFLFEYFSETQRNKGNFPGRFSGRQFSNSRSEMNVSTLELGDSALYLCASRIRGITYSEQFFGPGTRLTVL.

This clonotype has a count of ten or more. The chain has TRBV7-2 and TRBJ2-4; no clear D gene. Trimming cost V 1 base and J 6 bases, with 4 bases left between them. There are 12 residues in the CDR3. CDR1 and CDR2 (germline): SGHTA, FQGNSA. CDR3 sequence (DNA): TGTGCCAGCAGCTTAGGAATAAACATTCAGTACTTC. As protein: CASSLGINIQYF. The entire variable domain, with the rest obtained from reference TRBV7-2 and TRBJ2-4, is as follows: GAGVSQSPSNKVTEKGKDVELRCDPISGHTALYWYRQSLGQGLEFLIYFQGNSAPDKSGLPSDRFSAERTGGSVSTLTIQRTQQEDSAVYLCASSLGINIQYFGAGTRLSVL.

This clonotype was detected many times. V gene TRBV20-1 combines with J gene TRBJ2-1; 14 bases are a match to TRBD2. This CDR3 spans 16 amino acids. Trimming at V came to 6 bases and at J to 1 base, leaving 5 bases not matched to a gene. Germline values: CDR1 DFQATT, CDR2 SNEGSKA (reference sequence). CDR3 coding DNA: TGCAGTGCGGGACTAGCGGGAGAGATTTCCTACAATGAGCAGTTCTTC. It yields the protein CSAGLAGEISYNEQFF.

The V call is TRBV20-1, the J call TRBJ2-3; 8 nucleotides match TRBD2. CDR3 length equals 14 residues. Germline lookup yields CDR1 DFQATT and CDR2 SNEGSKA (reference sequence). Trimming took 5 bases from V and 1 from J; bases not matched to a gene: 5. CDR3 protein: CSADTGGGTDTQYF. The CDR3 region has the DNA TGCAGTGCTGATACCGGGGGGGGCACAGATACGCAGTATTTT.

Remarks on this clonotype: The DNA is omitted, as the CDR3 cannot be located on it reliably, and the CDR3 follows TCRdb's listing. The chain carries TRBV6-6 and TRBJ2-7; the D segment call TRBD2 is taken from the table without a DNA check. Germline-derived CDR1 and CDR2 are MNHNY and SVGAGI (reference sequence). The CDR3 has 17 residues if both end residues are counted. The CDR3 sequence: CASSTSGAGWGSYEQYF.

For the CDR3, the DNA is TGTGCCAGCAGCTTGCCGACTAGCGGGAGGGCCGAGCAGTTCTTC. It is translated as CASSLPTSGRAEQFF. The chain has TRBV5-4 and TRBJ2-1; 14 bases are a match to TRBD2. Trimming at V came to 1 base and at J to 10 bases, leaving 4 bases not matched to a gene. The CDR3 length is 15 residues. Per the germline V gene, CDR1 is SGHNT and CDR2 is YYREEE (reference sequence).

The V gene is TRBV20-1, the J gene TRBJ2-7; 10 nucleotides match TRBD2. The J call may not be correct, given that the DNA end is closer to TRBJ2-5. The germline V gene encodes CDR1 DFQATT and CDR2 SNEGSKA (reference sequence). The length of the CDR3 is 15 residues. The CDR3 region has the DNA TGCAGTGCTAGAGCCGGGACTAGCGTCGCGGAGACCCAGTACTTC. This translates into CSARAGTSVAETQYF.

The chain combines TRBV5-1 with TRBJ2-5, with D possibly matching TRBD2 (5 bases). Germline loops: CDR1 SGHRS, CDR2 YFSETQ. V was clipped by 4 bases and J by 2 bases, with 15 bases between them. CDR3 length: 15 amino acids. For the CDR3, the DNA is TGCGCCAGCAGCGTATTCGGACTGGTACAAGAGACCCAGTACTTC. This codes for CASSVFGLVQETQYF.

This clonotype occurred many times. The chain recombines TRBV20-1 with TRBJ2-1; 7 bases map to TRBD2. V lost 5 bases to trimming and J lost 7 bases; unmatched junction nucleotides: 11. CDR3 length: 14 residues. Germline CDR1 DFQATT, CDR2 SNEGSKA (reference sequence). The chain's CDR3 is CSARSAGAGNEQFF. CDR3 coding DNA: TGCAGTGCTCGGTCGGCGGGAGCTGGGAATGAGCAGTTCTTC.

In regard to this clonotype: A junction boundary mismatches the germline segment, possibly from a read error. The V call is TRBV2, the J call TRBJ1-1; TRBD1 matches 9 bases. Germline CDR1 SNHLY, CDR2 FYNNEI. The CDR3 contains 17 residues. The CDR3 region has the DNA TGTGCCAGCAGCGAAGGGACAGGGAAATCGAGGAACACTGAAGCTTTCTTT. Translating gives CASSEGTGKSRNTEAFF.

This clonotype was observed a handful of times. V is TRBV10-3 and J is TRBJ2-1; D gene ambiguous. CDR1 ENHRY and CDR2 SYGVKD come from the germline V gene. V was trimmed by 3 bases and J by 9 bases, leaving 9 bases between them. The CDR3 runs 12 residues. CDR3 bases: TGTGCCATCAGTGACGGAGCGCCTGAGCAGTTCTTC. Translation gives CAISDGAPEQFF.

This clonotype was found a few times. This chain joins TRBV5-1 and TRBJ1-5; tentatively, D is TRBD1 (6 bases). The length of the CDR3 is 15 residues. From germline, CDR1 is SGHRS and CDR2 YFSETQ. Between the trimmed V and J ends, which lost 0 bases and 3 bases, there was a span of 10 bases. The CDR3 region has the DNA TGCGCCAGCAGCTTGGAGGGGGGGAACAATCAGCCCCAGCATTTT. The encoded protein is CASSLEGGNNQPQHF.

The chain's CDR3 is CASSLGGREGETQYF. CDR3 sequence (DNA): TGCGCCAGCAGCTTGGGGGGCAGGGAAGGAGAGACCCAGTACTTC. V is TRBV5-1 and J is TRBJ2-5; D might be TRBD1 (5 bases). Trimming removed 0 bases at V and 4 bases at J, with 13 bases between. Looked up from germline, CDR1 is SGHRS and CDR2 is YFSETQ. The CDR3 is made up of 15 amino acids.